The next 30 T cell receptor beta chains were all read from a single sample in a study of CD8 T cells in ankylosing spondylitis. Their cognate antigens are unknown. Study observations and caveats: Several highly homologous variants made up a TCR beta motif, and this motif appeared characteristic of ankylosing spondylitis blood.

TCRdb re-called the 5' RACE reads through MiXCR, storing one row per CDR3 protein. The sample consists of 450,000 or so distinct CDR3 sequences, 25% to 30% of them appearing once. Sequenced sample: blood, either unsorted or a sorted T cell fraction (not recorded which). These receptor sequences come from a male donor with ankylosing spondylitis.

J is TRBJ2-2 and V is TRBV27, with D unclear. Trimming removed 1 base from V and 2 bases from J, with 11 bases in between. This CDR3 region has 16 residues. The germline V gene has CDR1 MNHEY and CDR2 SMNVEV (reference sequence). The CDR3 nucleotides are TGTGCCAGCAGTTTATTGCTACCCGATAACACCGGGGAGCTGTTTTTT. Translating it yields CASSLLLPDNTGELFF.

The V gene is TRBV29-1, the J gene TRBJ2-2; 11 bases fit TRBD1. Germline lookup yields CDR1 SQVTM and CDR2 ANQGSEA. With V trimmed by 7 bases and J by 5 bases, 6 bases remained unmatched. CDR3 length: 14 amino acids. In DNA, the CDR3 is TGCAGCGCCTCGGACAGGGGGCGTACCGGGGAGCTGTTTTTT. Translation gives CSASDRGRTGELFF.

The chain links TRBV7-2 to TRBJ2-1; D perhaps matches TRBD2 (5 bases). V lost 3 bases to trimming and J lost 0 bases, with 15 bases between them. In germline, CDR1 is SGHTA, CDR2 FQGNSA. The CDR3 runs to 17 residues. As DNA, the CDR3 is TGTGCCAGCAGCTTCTATTTAGCGCCAAGCTCCTACAATGAGCAGTTCTTC. Protein product: CASSFYLAPSSYNEQFF.

V usage is TRBV18 and J usage is TRBJ2-7, with 12 bases aligning to TRBD2. This CDR3 is built from 14 residues. V trimming: 3 bases; J trimming: 6 bases; junction bases outside the gene matches: 3. From germline, CDR1 is KGHSH and CDR2 LQKENI. The CDR3 nucleotides are TGTGCCAGCTCACCTCTGACTAGCGGGAGCGAGCAGTACTTC. Encoded protein: CASSPLTSGSEQYF.

This clonotype was seen at least ten times. The gene calls are TRBV7-9 and TRBJ2-7, with D possibly matching TRBD2 (6 bases). Germline assignment: CDR1 SEHNR and CDR2 FQNEAQ (reference sequence). V was pared by 5 bases and J by 3 bases, with 17 bases between. CDR3 length equals 15 residues. CDR3 loop: CASSRLEGRSYEQYF. In DNA, the CDR3 is TGTGCCAGCAGCCGTCTGGAGGGGAGGAGCTACGAGCAGTACTTC.

The chain recombines TRBV2 with TRBJ1-4, with D perhaps TRBD1 (6 bases). The germline gives CDR1 SNHLY, CDR2 FYNNEI. The V end lost 3 bases, the J end lost 8 bases, and 13 bases lay between the germline ends. The length of the CDR3 is 14 residues. CDR3 in amino acids: CASSDWQGSEKLFF. The CDR3 region has the DNA TGTGCCAGCAGTGATTGGCAGGGGAGCGAAAAACTGTTTTTT. Based on the CDR3 plus reference TRBV2 and TRBJ1-4, the full variable domain is EPEVTQTPSHQVTQMGQEVILRCVPISNHLYFYWYRQILGQKVEFLVSFYNNEISEKSEIFDDQFSVERPDGSNFTLKIRSTKLEDSAMYFCASSDWQGSEKLFFGSGTQLSVL.

In this sample, this clonotype turned up a few times. The chain uses TRBV12-3 or TRBV12-4 and TRBJ2-1, with 11 bases aligning to TRBD2. This CDR3 is built from 17 residues. Trimming at V came to 2 bases and at J to 2 bases, leaving 5 bases not matched to a gene. Written as DNA, the CDR3 is TGTGCCAGCAGTTTAACACTAGCGGGAGCCACCTACAATGAGCAGTTCTTC. Encoded protein: CASSLTLAGATYNEQFF.

This clonotype was counted only a few times. Here the CDR3 DNA reads TGTGCCAGCAGATTGACTAGCGGGACACCAGATACGCAGTATTTT. This translates into CASRLTSGTPDTQYF. This chain uses TRBV2 with TRBJ2-3, with 11 bases matching TRBD2. The CDR3 sequence is 15 residues long. CDR1 is SNHLY, CDR2 FYNNEI, per germline. V lost 6 bases to trimming and J lost 4 bases; unmatched junction nucleotides: 6.

The rearrangement uses TRBV20-1 and TRBJ2-7, with TRBD1 identical over 8 bases. The length of the CDR3 is 13 residues. Germline V gene lookup returns CDR1 DFQATT and CDR2 SNEGSKA (reference sequence). V lost 8 bases and J lost 1; bases outside the gene matches: 7. The CDR3 DNA reads TGCAGTATCCGGGACAGGATATCCTACGAGCAGTACTTC. This codes for CSIRDRISYEQYF.

This clonotype has just a few counts. This chain joins TRBV19 and TRBJ2-3, with D perhaps TRBD1 (7 bases). CDR1 is LNHDA and CDR2 is SQIVND in the germline V gene (reference sequence). This CDR3 contains 14 residues. Trimming pared 3 bases from V and 3 bases from J, leaving 10 bases between. The CDR3 loop is CASSIAGQTDTQYF. The CDR3 nucleotides are TGTGCCAGTAGTATCGCGGGACAGACAGATACGCAGTATTTT.

This clonotype was counted between two and nine times. This sequence joins TRBV12-3 or TRBV12-4 and TRBJ1-4, with D unresolved. The V end was cut by 3 bases, the J end by 8 bases, with 25 bases between. The CDR3 is 18 residues long. In DNA form, the CDR3 reads TGTGCCAGCAGTTTTGGCGAGCCTTTAATAATACGGAAGGAAAAACTGTTTTTT. It encodes CASSFGEPLIIRKEKLFF.

The chain carries TRBV10-3 and TRBJ1-5; D is unclear. Germline V CDR1 and CDR2: ENHRY, SYGVKD. The germline V and J ends were trimmed by 4 bases and 7 bases, with 11 bases remaining between them. This CDR3 is built from 13 residues. The CDR3 sequence: CAISVADGQPQHF. In DNA, the CDR3 is TGTGCCATCAGTGTTGCCGACGGGCAGCCCCAGCATTTT.

The V gene is TRBV19, the J gene TRBJ2-5; 8 bases agree with TRBD2. Per germline, CDR1 LNHDA and CDR2 SQIVND (reference sequence). V lost 8 bases to trimming and J lost 4 bases; unmatched junction nucleotides: 6. CDR3 length: 13 residues. CDR3 nucleotides: TGTGCCAGTGGACAAGCGGGAGTAGAGACCCAGTACTTC. Translating it yields CASGQAGVETQYF.

The chain joins TRBV5-5 to TRBJ2-5; 7 nucleotides agree with TRBD2. This CDR3 comprises 15 residues. J lost 2 bases, V lost 1 base, and 5 bases had no gene match. Per the germline V gene, CDR1 is SGHKS and CDR2 is YYEKEE (reference sequence). Here the CDR3 DNA reads TGTGCCAGCAGCTTGAACCTAGCGGAACAAGAGACCCAGTACTTC. Residues: CASSLNLAEQETQYF.

This clonotype was detected a few times. The DNA of the CDR3 is TGTGCCAGCAGTTACCGTCCCCACCCCCAAGGAGAGACCCAGTACTTC. It translates to CASSYRPHPQGETQYF. The chain recombines TRBV6-2 or TRBV6-3 with TRBJ2-5; D is ambiguous. Germline values: CDR1 MNHEY, CDR2 SVGEGT. The CDR3 totals 16 residues. Trimming pared 2 bases from V and 4 bases from J, leaving 17 bases between.

The chain carries TRBV20-1 and TRBJ1-2, with no clear D. Germline CDR1 is DFQATT and CDR2 is SNEGSKA (reference sequence). This CDR3 spans 14 amino acids. V lost 4 bases and J 8 bases, leaving 20 bases between the germline ends. In DNA, the CDR3 is TGCAGTGCTAAGGCGGACGCCACCCAACAAGGCTACACCTTC. This translates into CSAKADATQQGYTF.

This clonotype was observed a few times. The J gene is TRBJ1-5, the V gene TRBV12-3 or TRBV12-4; D remains unclear. Trimming removed 3 bases from V and 2 bases from J, with 17 bases in between. The CDR3 covers 17 residues. The CDR3 loop is CASSFSAAPSGNQPQHF. CDR3 bases: TGTGCCAGCAGTTTTTCGGCAGCGCCTAGTGGCAATCAGCCCCAGCATTTT.

The chain combines TRBV5-1 with TRBJ2-1; 13 nucleotides match TRBD2. From germline, CDR1 is SGHRS and CDR2 YFSETQ. This CDR3 has 15 residues. V lost 7 bases to trimming and J lost 6 bases; unmatched junction nucleotides: 7. The CDR3 sequence: CASSEGTSGINEQFF. In DNA form, the CDR3 reads TGCGCCAGCTCTGAGGGGACTAGCGGGATCAATGAGCAGTTCTTC.

This clonotype has more than one count but fewer than ten. The chain combines TRBV6-1 with TRBJ1-1; perhaps TRBD1 as D (5 bases). CDR3 length: 15 residues. Trimming took off 7 bases at V and 0 bases at J, with 15 bases between the two ends. From germline, CDR1 is MNHNS and CDR2 SASEGT. CDR3 region: CASTFIGVVNTEAFF. The CDR3, as DNA: TGTGCCAGCACCTTTATAGGGGTCGTGAACACTGAAGCTTTCTTT.

The chain is built from TRBV29-1 and TRBJ2-4, with TRBD2 matching over 11 bases. The CDR3 consists of 15 residues. Germline CDR1 is SQVTM and CDR2 is ANQGSEA. The J segment lost 3 bases and the V segment lost 7 bases, leaving 8 bases of the junction unmatched. The CDR3 DNA sequence: TGCAGCGCCGTAGCGGGAGGGTCGGTCAAAAACATTCAGTACTTC. Translating gives CSAVAGGSVKNIQYF.

The rearrangement links TRBV15 to TRBJ1-4; D call uncertain. The CDR3 runs 14 residues. V gave up 9 bases and J gave up 0 bases, with 11 bases separating them. CDR1 and CDR2 from the germline V gene are LNHNV and YYDKDF (reference sequence). The CDR3 DNA reads as TGTGCCACTGGACGGATTCCAACTAATGAAAAACTGTTTTTT. Translation gives CATGRIPTNEKLFF. Full variable domain (outside the CDR3, taken from reference TRBV15 and TRBJ1-4): DAMVIQNPRYQVTQFGKPVTLSCSQTLNHNVMYWYQQKSSQAPKLLFHYYDKDFNNEADTPDNFQSRRPNTSFCFLDIRSPGLGDTAMYLCATGRIPTNEKLFFGSGTQLSVL.

The chain has TRBV4-2 and TRBJ2-3; D is unclear. The V end lost 4 bases, the J end lost 2 bases, and 10 bases lay between the germline ends. Germline values: CDR1 LGHNA, CDR2 YNFKEQ. The CDR3 loop spans 14 amino acids. CDR3 residues: CASSRDGVTDTQYF. The CDR3 nucleotides read TGTGCCAGCAGCCGAGATGGCGTCACAGATACGCAGTATTTT.

This rearrangement joins TRBV20-1 to TRBJ2-7; no clear D. Germline V gene data show CDR1 as DFQATT and CDR2 as SNEGSKA (reference sequence). The CDR3 is 15 amino acids. Trimming shortened V by 2 bases and J by 0 bases, and 14 bases separated the two germline ends. CDR3 sequence (DNA): TGCAGTGCTAGAAGGTGGCAGGCAAGCTCCTACGAGCAGTACTTC. It codes for CSARRWQASSYEQYF.

The sample holds a few counts of this clonotype. V and J are TRBV6-1 and TRBJ1-5; D remains unclear. The CDR3 is made up of 15 amino acids. The ends were cut back, 5 bases at V and 2 bases at J, with 13 bases in the middle. From germline, CDR1 is MNHNS and CDR2 SASEGT. The CDR3 protein is CASSLRSPGNQPQHF. In DNA, the CDR3 is TGTGCCAGCAGTCTCAGGTCCCCCGGCAATCAGCCCCAGCATTTT.

The chain recombines TRBV20-1 with TRBJ1-6; TRBD1 aligns across 9 bases. The germline CDR1 and CDR2 sequences are DFQATT and SNEGSKA (reference sequence). CDR3 size: 16 residues. With 5 bases clipped from V and 7 bases from J, the junction kept 12 bases outside the gene matches. For the CDR3, the DNA is TGCAGTGCTCCCCGGACAGGGGCCCCCACCAATTCACCCCTCCACTTT. This sequence encodes CSAPRTGAPTNSPLHF.

The chain is built from TRBV21-1 and TRBJ2-7; TRBD2 reflects the table's D call only, with no check against the DNA. TRBV21-1 counts as a pseudogene. This CDR3 spans 16 amino acids. CDR3 sequence reads: CASISPRRGSGYEQYV. The CDR3 DNA reads TGTGCCAGCATCTCCCCCCGCCGGGGGAGCGGTTACGAGCAGTACGTC.

The table lists this clonotype with a few counts. The genes are TRBV5-1 and TRBJ2-1; D is unclear. Trimming removed 0 bases at V and 12 bases at J, with 25 bases between. Germline CDR1 is SGHRS and CDR2 is YFSETQ. The CDR3 extends over 17 amino acids. Written as DNA, the CDR3 is TGCGCCAGCAGCTTGGCTACGGATAGCCGCCTATTCCACCGGCAGTTCTTC. Its protein product is CASSLATDSRLFHRQFF. Based on the CDR3 plus reference TRBV5-1 and TRBJ2-1, the full variable domain is KAGVTQTPRYLIKTRGQQVTLSCSPISGHRSVSWYQQTPGQGLQFLFEYFSETQRNKGNFPGRFSGRQFSNSRSEMNVSTLELGDSALYLCASSLATDSRLFHRQFFGPGTRLTVL.

This chain uses TRBV2 with TRBJ2-7; D not certain. The CDR3 runs 15 residues. Germline CDR1 and CDR2: SNHLY and FYNNEI. V was shortened by 6 bases and J by 3 bases, with 18 bases between the two germline ends. The CDR3 protein is CASRAGPRSRYEQYF. The CDR3 DNA reads as TGTGCCAGCAGGGCCGGGCCAAGATCGCGCTACGAGCAGTACTTC.

This clonotype was seen a handful of times. The V gene is TRBV20-1, the J gene TRBJ2-1; 12 nucleotides match TRBD2. Germline lookup yields CDR1 DFQATT and CDR2 SNEGSKA (reference sequence). The CDR3 has 16 residues. J gave up 6 bases and V 3 bases, and 9 bases lay outside the gene matches. The CDR3 nucleotides read TGCAGTGCTAGGACGGGACTAGCGGGTAACATCAATGAGCAGTTCTTC. It yields the protein CSARTGLAGNINEQFF.

This clonotype turned up a few times. The J gene is TRBJ2-1, the V gene TRBV24-1, with D hard to call. V was pared by 4 bases and J by 3 bases, with 12 bases between. There are 15 residues in the CDR3. CDR1 KGHDR and CDR2 SFDVKD come from the germline V gene. The CDR3: CATSDPLGDYNEQFF. In nucleotides, the CDR3 is TGTGCCACCAGTGACCCGCTAGGAGACTACAATGAGCAGTTCTTC.